This T cell receptor (beta chain) was captured by sequencing in a study of CD8 T cells in Susac syndrome. As for this clonotype: Its antigen is not known.

Sequencing of TCR beta was carried out in blood CD8+ and CD4+ T cells. The CD8+ and CD4+ T cells were isolated magnetically using a negative isolation approach, whereas the TEMRA cells were enriched by FACS. Study-wide results and limits: The authors acknowledged that their TCR sequencing and HLA analysis involved a relatively small number of individuals.

In germline, CDR1 is SGHNT, CDR2 YYREEE (reference sequence). V lost 1 base to trimming and J lost 1 base, with 10 bases between them. The CDR3 is 15 amino acids. Random hexamers were used to reverse transcribe 0.5 to 1 ug of RNA. It was immunoSEQ multiplex PCR that amplified TCR beta CDR3 across 54 Vbeta and 13 Jbeta. TCRdb processed the immunoSEQ multiplex PCR reads anew with MiXCR; each CDR3 protein has one entry. There are some 300,000 distinct CDR3 sequences in the sample; around 91% occur only once, and roughly 0.2% lies in the top ten. The gene calls are TRBV5-4 and TRBJ2-3; a weak D match, TRBD1 (6 bases). The sequenced material came from CD8+ T cells from PBMCs. The TCR was taken from a human donor with multiple sclerosis. CDR3 nucleotides: TGTGCCAGCAGCTTGAAGGGGGTCGGCACAGATACGCAGTATTTT. As protein: CASSLKGVGTDTQYF. The whole variable domain, filled in from reference TRBV5-4 and TRBJ2-3, reads ETGVTQSPTHLIKTRGQQVTLRCSSQSGHNTVSWYQQALGQGPQFIFQYYREEENGRGNFPPRFSGLQFPNYSSELNVNALELDDSALYLCASSLKGVGTDTQYFGPGTRLTVL.